The clone carrying this T cell receptor (beta chain) turned up a few times. The antigen is not known. The germline V and J ends were trimmed by 0 bases and 2 bases, with 7 bases remaining between them. This CDR3 region has 13 residues. Germline V gene lookup returns CDR1 GTSNPN and CDR2 SVGIG (reference sequence). The data derive from a study of T-cell reconstitution after alpha-beta-depleted transplantation in children. Researchers prepared the TCRbeta library using unique molecular identifiers, the study reports. TCRdb redid the calling of the PCR reads with MiXCR, one entry per CDR3 protein. The sample records almost 500,000 distinct CDR3 sequences, 8% to 11% being singletons. The study, taken as a whole, reports: At the one-year point after transplant, T-cell counts and TCRbeta diversity were found to come mostly from T cells that had been newly produced. By about two months after transplant, alpha-beta T cells reportedly arose from several hundred graft clones that had expanded.

The rearrangement links TRBV30 to TRBJ1-2; D unresolved. This TCR was recovered from a child aged 2-15 years with inherited bone marrow failure, due to receive a stem cell transplant. The source was PBMCs, collected before TCRalphabeta/CD19-depleted stem cell transplant. The CDR3 DNA reads TGTGCCTGGAGTGTAGGCTGGAACTATGGCTACACCTTC. Translated, it gives CAWSVGWNYGYTF.